This record concerns one T cell receptor (beta chain) sequence. Its antigen remains unidentified. No much larger clone exists at a distance of one base, and base qualities are not known. This sample is drawn from a study of blood T cell repertoires in COVID-19 (dated by TCRdb to about 2020). About the full investigation: Samples covering the acute and convalescent phases of COVID-19 were provided by collaborators in the United States, Italy and Spain. HLA class I and class II types, where available, came from metadata supplied by the sample provider rather than from assay-based typing. Nearly every sample came with metadata listing a de-identified subject ID, COVID-19 status, age in years and sex. The prospective study material was composed of cDNA or gDNA derived from T cells, B-cell-depleted T cells, or PBMCs. The samples were drawn from the first 160 participants of the ongoing ImmuneRACE study and from about 1,200 subjects provided by 6 global collaborators. The dataset comprised deeply sampled blood TCRbeta repertoires from subjects exposed to, actively infected with, or recovered from COVID-19. The repertoires were made available in a free public database intended to serve as a resource for research on the immune response to SARS-CoV-2. The paper as a whole reports these results and caveats: The amount of clinical and demographic metadata varied by source and participant and was provided uncurated.

TCRbeta CDR3 regions were amplified from genomic DNA by means of the immunoSEQ Assay, a bias-controlled multiplex PCR. In the paper's pipeline: The number of nucleated cells in each sample was estimated by amplification of reference gene primers within the assay. Sequence reads were collapsed and filtered to measure the absolute abundance of every unique TCRbeta CDR3 rearrangement. For each sample, productive Simpson clonality was calculated by taking the square root of Simpson's diversity index across productive rearrangements. The table was pulled from immuneACCESS by TCRdb, which kept in-frame rearrangements only. Such tables lose some clones; where checked, under half of the loss comes from unresolved V genes, and the rest has no known cause. That table furnishes V, J and clone size, whereas the DNA furnished D and trimming. The sample table lists about 200,000 clones, approximately 82% of them with a count of one. In total, the top ten clones hold approximately 6.9% of the sample.

CDR1 and CDR2 were assigned from the germline V gene as LGHNA and YSLEER. The CDR3 numbers 15 residues from cysteine through phenylalanine. Left in the record is the CDR3 DNA by itself, 45 bases read in frame from the first base. Germline trimming: 1 base from V, 1 base from J; junction bases outside gene matches: 3. Collaborating institutions collected whole blood in K2EDTA tubes following their own protocols. For TCRbeta analysis, collaborators shipped samples as frozen whole blood, isolated PBMCs, or DNA extracted from either of those sample types. The source material was peripheral blood. Recombination linked TRBV4-3 to TRBJ1-2; 7 central bases correspond to TRBD1. This receptor was taken from a human donor with acute or convalescent COVID-19. The donor label of this sample is uncertain. CDR3 protein: CASSQAQGGNYGYTF. The nucleotides are TGCGCCAGCAGCCAAGCTCAGGGGGGTAACTATGGCTACACCTTC.